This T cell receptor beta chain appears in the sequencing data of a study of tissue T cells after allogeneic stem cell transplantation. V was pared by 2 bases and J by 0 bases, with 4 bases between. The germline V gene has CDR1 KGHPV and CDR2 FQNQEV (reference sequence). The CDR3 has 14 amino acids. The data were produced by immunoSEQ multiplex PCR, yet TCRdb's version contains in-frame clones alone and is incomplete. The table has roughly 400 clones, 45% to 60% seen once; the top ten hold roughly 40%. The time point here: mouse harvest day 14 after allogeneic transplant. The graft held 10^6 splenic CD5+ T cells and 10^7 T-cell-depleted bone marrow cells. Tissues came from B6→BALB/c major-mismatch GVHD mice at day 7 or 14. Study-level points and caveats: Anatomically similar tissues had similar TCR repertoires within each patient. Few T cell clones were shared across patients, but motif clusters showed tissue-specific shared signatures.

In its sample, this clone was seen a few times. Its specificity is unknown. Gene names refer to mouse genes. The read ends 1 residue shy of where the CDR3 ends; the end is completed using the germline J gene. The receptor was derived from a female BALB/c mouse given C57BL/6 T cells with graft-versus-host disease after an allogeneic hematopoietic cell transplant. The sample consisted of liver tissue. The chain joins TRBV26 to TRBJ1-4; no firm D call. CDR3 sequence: CASSLGVSNERLFF. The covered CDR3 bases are TGTGCCAGCAGTCTGGGGGTTTCCAACGAAAGATTATTT.